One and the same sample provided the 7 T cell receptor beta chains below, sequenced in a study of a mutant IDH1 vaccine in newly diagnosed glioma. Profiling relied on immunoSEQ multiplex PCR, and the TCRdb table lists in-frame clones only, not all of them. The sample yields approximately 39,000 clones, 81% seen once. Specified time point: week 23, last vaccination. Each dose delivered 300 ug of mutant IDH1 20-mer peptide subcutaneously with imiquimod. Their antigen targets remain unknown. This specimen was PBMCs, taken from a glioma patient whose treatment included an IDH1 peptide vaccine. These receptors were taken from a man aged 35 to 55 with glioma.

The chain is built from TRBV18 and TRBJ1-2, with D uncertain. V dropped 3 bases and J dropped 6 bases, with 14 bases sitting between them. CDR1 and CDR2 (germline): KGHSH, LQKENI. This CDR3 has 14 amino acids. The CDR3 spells CASSPLTPRDGYTF. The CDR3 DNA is TGTGCCAGCTCACCCTTGACGCCGAGGGATGGCTACACCTTC.

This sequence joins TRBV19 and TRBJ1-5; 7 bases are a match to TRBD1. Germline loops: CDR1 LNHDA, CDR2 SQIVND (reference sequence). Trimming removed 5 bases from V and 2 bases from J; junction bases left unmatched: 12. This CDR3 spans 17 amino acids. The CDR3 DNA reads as TGTGCCAGTAGTCCTCCCGTCGACAGGGATGGCAATCAGCCCCAGCATTTT. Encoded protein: CASSPPVDRDGNQPQHF.

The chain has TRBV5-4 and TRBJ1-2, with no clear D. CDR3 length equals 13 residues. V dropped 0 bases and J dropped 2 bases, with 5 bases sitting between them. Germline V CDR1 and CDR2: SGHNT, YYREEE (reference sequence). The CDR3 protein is CASSLAVNYGYTF. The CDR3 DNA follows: TGTGCCAGCAGCTTGGCAGTCAACTATGGCTACACCTTC.

The CDR3 here is CASSLEVHFQETQYF. The CDR3 DNA reads as TGCGCCAGCAGCTTGGAGGTCCACTTTCAAGAGACCCAGTACTTC. The rearrangement joins TRBV5-1 to TRBJ2-5; D gene ambiguous. Germline CDR1 and CDR2: SGHRS and YFSETQ. Trimming removed 0 bases at V and 2 bases at J, with 11 bases between. CDR3 size: 15 residues.

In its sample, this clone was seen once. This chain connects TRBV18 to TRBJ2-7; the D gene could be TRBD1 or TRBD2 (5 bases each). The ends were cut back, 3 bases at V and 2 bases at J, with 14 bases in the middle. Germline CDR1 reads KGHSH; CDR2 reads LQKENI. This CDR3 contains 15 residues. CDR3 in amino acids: CASSPGRQRAYEQYF. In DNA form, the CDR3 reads TGTGCCAGCTCACCTGGGAGACAGCGAGCCTACGAGCAGTACTTC.

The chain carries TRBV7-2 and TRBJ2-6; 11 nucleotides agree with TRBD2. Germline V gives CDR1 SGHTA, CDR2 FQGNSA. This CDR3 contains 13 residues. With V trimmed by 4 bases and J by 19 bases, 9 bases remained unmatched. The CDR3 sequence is CASSSRLAGPGTF. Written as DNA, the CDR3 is TGTGCCAGCAGCTCCCGACTAGCGGGGCCCGGTACTTTC.

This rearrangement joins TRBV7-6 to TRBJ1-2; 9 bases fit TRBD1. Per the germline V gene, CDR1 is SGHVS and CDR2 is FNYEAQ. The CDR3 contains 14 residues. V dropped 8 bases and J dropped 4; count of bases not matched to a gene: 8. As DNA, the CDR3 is TGTGCCAGCGGCCCGGGACAGGGAGGCTATGGCTACACCTTC. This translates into CASGPGQGGYGYTF.